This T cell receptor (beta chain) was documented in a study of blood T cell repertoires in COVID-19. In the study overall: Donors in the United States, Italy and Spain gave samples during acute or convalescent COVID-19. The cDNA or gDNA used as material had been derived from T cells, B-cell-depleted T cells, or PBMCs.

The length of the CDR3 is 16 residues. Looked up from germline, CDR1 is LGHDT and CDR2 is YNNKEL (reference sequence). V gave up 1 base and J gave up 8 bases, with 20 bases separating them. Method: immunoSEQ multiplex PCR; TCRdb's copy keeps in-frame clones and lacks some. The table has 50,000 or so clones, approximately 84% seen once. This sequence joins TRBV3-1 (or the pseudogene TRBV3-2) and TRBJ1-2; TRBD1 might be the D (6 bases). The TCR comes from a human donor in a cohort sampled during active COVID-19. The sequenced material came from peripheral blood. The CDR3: CASSQVRDTPTGGYTF. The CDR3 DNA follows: TGTGCCAGCAGCCAAGTCCGGGACACCCCAACGGGAGGCTACACCTTC.